This TCR beta chain was found in a study of blood T cell repertoires in COVID-19. The CDR3 sequence is 13 residues long. Trimming removed 0 bases at V and 5 bases at J, with 7 bases between. Germline CDR1 is LGHDT and CDR2 is YNNKEL (reference sequence). The protocol was immunoSEQ multiplex PCR, while the TCRdb copy is restricted to in-frame clones and leaves out a portion. This table has approximately 250,000 clones, roughly 81% appearing once. The sequence was obtained from a man aged 40-50 years with acute or convalescent COVID-19. The sequencing sample was made of peripheral blood. The V and J genes are TRBV3-1 (or the pseudogene TRBV3-2) and TRBJ1-2; tentative D call: TRBD1 (5 bases). CDR3 amino acids: CASSQDSGYGYTF. The CDR3, as DNA: TGTGCCAGCAGCCAAGATTCAGGGTATGGCTACACCTTC.